This TCR beta chain was recorded in a study of regulatory T cells in long-lasting Graves disease. The sample's time point: newly diagnosed GD, antithyroid drugs for less than 3 months. Extracted RNA from PBMCs served as the source of the TCR library. Patients of an endocrinology department in Xi'an, China, were included. The TCR beta library used iRepertoire HTBI primers with Arm-PCR amplification of CDR3. From the multiplex PCR reads, TCRdb called clonotypes with MiXCR, one entry per CDR3 protein. The sample shows some 230,000 distinct CDR3 sequences, approximately 16% of them seen only once. Per the germline V gene, CDR1 is LNHNV and CDR2 is YYDKDF (reference sequence). The CDR3 is 17 amino acids. Trimming shortened V by 3 bases and J by 0 bases, and 15 bases separated the two germline ends. This clonotype was detected a few times. Its target is unknown. General study points: Repertoires from persistent disease leaned toward TRBV28, TRBJ1-2 and TRBJ2-5.

V is TRBV15 and J is TRBJ1-3, with D hard to call. This specimen consisted of peripheral blood mononuclear cells (PBMCs), obtained at new diagnosis, from a patient treated with antithyroid drugs. This clonotype was obtained from a female donor with Graves disease. As DNA, the CDR3 is TGTGCCACCAGCAGGCCCGGGAGTAGTTCCTCTGGAAACACCATATATTTT. This gives the protein CATSRPGSSSSGNTIYF.